Sequencing of this T cell receptor (beta chain) was carried out in a study of cytomegalovirus exposure and HLA in healthy donors. Points on this clone: Its antigen is currently unknown.

Overall study results and limits: Altogether, 150 to 200 TCR beta chains were recorded as cytomegalovirus-associated.

V was cut by 5 bases and J by 0 bases, with 13 bases left in between. The CDR3 consists of 15 residues. Germline CDR1 and CDR2: PRHDT and FYEKMQ (reference sequence). Produced via immunoSEQ multiplex PCR; TCRdb's table is partial and in-frame only. This table has 100,000 to 150,000 clones, around 90% appearing once. The TCR was taken from a woman under 30 in good health and CMV-seronegative. The chain joins TRBV13 to TRBJ1-2; perhaps TRBD1 as D (6 bases). Sample: PBMCs. CDR3 nucleotide sequence: TGTGCCAGCAGCACCTGGGACATTTCTAACTATGGCTACACCTTC. It codes for CASSTWDISNYGYTF.